These 7 T cell receptor beta chains came from one sample sequenced in a study of CD8 T cells in Susac syndrome. RNA was extracted with the RNeasy kit, and a quantity of roughly 0.45 to 1 ug was reverse transcribed using random hexamers. TCRdb called the immunoSEQ multiplex PCR reads again in MiXCR, with one record for every CDR3 protein. The sample lists hundreds of thousands of distinct CDR3 sequences, approximately 85% occurring once. Sequences were obtained from CD8+ T cells from PBMCs. These receptors were taken from a human donor with multiple sclerosis.

The rearrangement joins TRBV10-3 to TRBJ1-2; D gene ambiguous. Per the germline V gene, CDR1 is ENHRY and CDR2 is SYGVKD. The germline V and J ends were trimmed by 8 bases and 7 bases, with 2 bases remaining between them. The CDR3 length is 8 residues. The CDR3 sequence: CAIGGYTF. The CDR3 region has the DNA TGTGCCATCGGTGGCTACACCTTC.

The CDR3 is CASSIRGLFYGYTF. As DNA, the CDR3 is TGTGCCAGTAGTATCCGGGGCCTATTTTATGGCTACACCTTC. The chain uses TRBV19 and TRBJ1-2, with D possibly being TRBD1 (5 bases). CDR3 length: 14 amino acids. Between the trimmed V and J ends, which lost 3 bases and 5 bases, there was a span of 13 bases. Germline V gene lookup returns CDR1 LNHDA and CDR2 SQIVND (reference sequence).

V gene TRBV20-1 combines with J gene TRBJ1-1, with 7 bases that match TRBD1. Germline V gene lookup returns CDR1 DFQATT and CDR2 SNEGSKA (reference sequence). The CDR3 contains 13 residues. The J segment lost 4 bases and the V segment lost 6 bases, leaving 8 bases of the junction unmatched. The CDR3 is CSAVPQGSTEAFF. As DNA, the CDR3 is TGCAGTGCCGTCCCACAGGGGAGCACTGAAGCTTTCTTT.

This chain uses TRBV21-1 with TRBJ2-7; the DNA was not compared with TRBD2, the D call given in the table. TRBV21-1 is a documented pseudogene. The CDR3 runs 16 residues. The CDR3 sequence: CASSPDDREVSYEQYF. Written as DNA, the CDR3 is TGTGCCAGCAGCCCCGACGACCGGGAGGTCTCCTACGAGCAGTACTTC.

V is TRBV11-2 and J is TRBJ2-3; 9 nucleotides align to TRBD2. Germline V lookup: CDR1 SGHAT, CDR2 FQNNGV. The CDR3 is made up of 17 amino acids. The trim removed 7 bases at V and 4 bases at J, leaving 15 bases unmatched. The CDR3 reads CASTKPPGREGPDTQYF. The CDR3 bases are TGTGCCAGCACCAAACCCCCTGGGCGGGAGGGCCCAGATACGCAGTATTTT.

The rearrangement joins TRBV6-5 to TRBJ2-1; TRBD2 aligns across 7 bases. CDR3 length: 17 residues. V was clipped by 0 bases and J by 8 bases; unmatched bases: 13. Per the germline V gene, CDR1 is MNHEY and CDR2 is SVGAGI. CDR3 sequence: CASSYSLGGGRWDEQFF. CDR3 DNA sequence: TGTGCCAGCAGTTACTCCCTAGGTGGCGGGAGATGGGATGAGCAGTTCTTC.

This rearrangement joins TRBV6-2 or TRBV6-3 to TRBJ2-7, with D perhaps TRBD1 (6 bases). The CDR3 totals 13 residues. The germline CDR1 and CDR2 sequences are MNHEY and SVGEGT. Between the trimmed V and J ends, which lost 7 bases and 2 bases, there was a span of 12 bases. The CDR3 DNA reads TGTGCCAGCAAGCAGGGGATTACCTACGAGCAGTACTTC. This gives the protein CASKQGITYEQYF.